This paragraph covers one TCR beta chain sequence. Preparing the TCRbeta library involved the use of unique molecular identifiers. In TCRdb, the PCR reads were re-called with MiXCR into one record per CDR3 protein. This sample carries 600,000 to 700,000 distinct CDR3 sequences, approximately 15% of them seen once, and the ten largest clones take approximately 1%. This entry comes from a study of T-cell reconstitution after alpha-beta-depleted transplantation in children. From germline, CDR1 is MNHEY and CDR2 SMNVEV (reference sequence). The CDR3 contains 13 residues. Losses at the gene ends were 3 bases for V and 6 bases for J; bases not matched to a gene: 5.

V usage is TRBV27 and J usage is TRBJ2-7, with 7 bases matching TRBD2. Source: PBMCs from the stem cell graft donor, taken from the stem cell graft. The sequence came from a human donor who donated a stem cell graft to a child with acute myeloid leukemia. As DNA, the CDR3 is TGTGCCAGCAGTTTGAGTCCGGGGGGCGAGCAGTACGTC. This codes for CASSLSPGGEQYV.